The clone carrying this T cell receptor (beta chain) was detected ten times or more. The antigen is undetermined. MiXCR, run by TCRdb on the reads, gives a single entry per CDR3 protein. The sample includes around 120,000 distinct CDR3 sequences, 7.5% to 9% of them seen just once. These data originate in a study of T cell repertoires in cytomegalovirus infection. Germline V CDR1 and CDR2: SGHVS, FQNEAQ. CDR3 length: 13 residues. V was pared by 4 bases and J by 4 bases, with 8 bases between. Broader study findings: Ex vivo responses were dominated by HLA-C-restricted CMV-specific TCR beta clonotypes.

The chain uses TRBV7-8 and TRBJ2-1; tentative D call: TRBD1 (6 bases). The source of this sequence is a human donor in good health (CMV status not recorded). Some clones in this sample may be carry-over from other donors' samples. The source material was PBMCs. In DNA form, the CDR3 reads TGTGCCAGCAGCTCCGGACAGTACAATGAGCAGTTCTTC. The encoded protein is CASSSGQYNEQFF.